The entry below describes one TCR beta chain. Its antigen is unknown. Target depth was 1 in 200,000 to 1 in 1 million T cells, about 10x per clonotype. Profiling relied on immunoSEQ multiplex PCR, and the TCRdb table lists in-frame clones only, not all of them. There are over 250,000 clones in the sample; roughly four fifths occur only once, and about 5.3% lies in the top ten. The sample originates from a study of cytotoxic CD8 clonotypes in ibrutinib-treated CLL. Trimming took off 7 bases at V and 0 bases at J, with 13 bases between the two ends. Germline V gene sequence: CDR1 MNHNS, CDR2 SASEGT. CDR3 length equals 14 residues. Study-wide results and caveats: Relative to age-matched healthy donors, clonality at baseline was higher, and it tracked circulating CD8+ T-cell counts. Different sampling times were used for sustained-remission and progressing patients.

The clonotype comes from a human donor with chronic lymphocytic leukemia. The chain employs TRBV6-1 and TRBJ2-7; D gene ambiguous. The specimen was PBMCs, collected at disease progression, from a patient treated with ibrutinib. The chain's CDR3 is CASNARTLSYEQYF. As DNA, the CDR3 is TGTGCCAGCAATGCACGGACCCTCTCCTACGAGCAGTACTTC.